The rows below give T cell receptor beta chains drawn from one sample of a study of T-cell reconstitution after alpha-beta-depleted transplantation in children. From the PCR reads, TCRdb called clonotypes with MiXCR, one entry per CDR3 protein. The table records about 58,000 distinct CDR3 sequences, approximately 46% of them present only once. The input for sequencing was PBMCs, mostly from graft donor cells, taken 360 days after TCRalphabeta/CD19-depleted stem cell transplant. These receptors all stem from a male patient under 18 who had a stem cell transplant for acute lymphoblastic leukemia, so the T cells may come from the graft donor. Each CDR3 is given with its conserved first and last residue. Fields, in order: CDR3 length, clone size, D gene, J gene, V gene, CDR3 protein, CDR3 DNA. The D gene is left open where the match is weak. Not all rows give a size; the values are once, few, many and, for expanded clones, a class.

12	NA	NA	TRBJ2-7	TRBV20-1	CSGVPPLSEQYF	TGCAGTGGGGTCCCACCTTTATCCGAGCAGTACTTC
13	NA	NA	TRBJ2-1	TRBV29-1	CSVAAIRYNEQFF	TGCAGCGTGGCAGCCATCCGGTACAATGAGCAGTTCTTC
15	NA	TRBD1	TRBJ2-1	TRBV5-1	CASSLGQGAIHEQFF	TGCGCCAGCAGCTTGGGACAGGGGGCCATCCACGAGCAGTTCTTC
16	NA	TRBD2	TRBJ2-1	TRBV14	CASSPLGGSSYNEQFF	TGTGCCAGCAGTCCTTTGGGGGGGAGCTCCTACAATGAGCAGTTCTTC
15	few	TRBD2	TRBJ2-7	TRBV20-1	CSARDASGGAYEQYF	TGCAGTGCTAGAGATGCAAGCGGGGGAGCGTACGAGCAGTACTTC
13	few	NA	TRBJ2-7	TRBV29-1	CSVEWGTSYEQYF	TGCAGCGTTGAATGGGGCACCTCCTACGAGCAGTACTTC
13	few	NA	TRBJ2-7	TRBV6-2/TRBV6-3	CASIRVGSHEQYF	TGTGCCAGCATCAGGGTAGGTAGCCACGAGCAGTACTTC
13	NA	NA	TRBJ2-7	TRBV5-6	CASRVGTVYEQYF	TGTGCCAGCAGGGTCGGGACTGTCTACGAGCAGTACTTC
15	NA	TRBD2	TRBJ2-2	TRBV24-1	CATPLAGAMSGELFF	TGTGCCACCCCCTTAGCGGGAGCAATGAGCGGGGAGCTGTTTTTT
14	NA	NA	TRBJ2-3	TRBV12-3/TRBV12-4	CASSLILPTDTQYF	TGTGCCAGCAGTTTAATACTGCCCACAGATACGCAGTATTTT
15	NA	NA	TRBJ2-7	TRBV12-3/TRBV12-4	CASSLVQAGYYEQYF	TGTGCCAGCAGTTTAGTACAGGCGGGTTACTACGAGCAGTACTTC
13	NA	NA	TRBJ2-1	TRBV5-1	CASSQDEYNEQFF	TGCGCCAGCAGCCAGGACGAATACAATGAGCAGTTCTTC
15	NA	NA	TRBJ2-1	TRBV13	CASSLIETSYNEQFF	TGTGCCAGCAGCTTAATTGAGACCTCCTACAATGAGCAGTTCTTC
14	few	NA	TRBJ2-1	TRBV20-1	CSASRGSSYNEQFF	TGCAGTGCTAGTCGAGGGAGCTCCTACAATGAGCAGTTCTTC
16	NA	TRBD2	TRBJ2-1	TRBV7-9	CASSLVLAGDSNEQFF	TGTGCCAGCAGCTTAGTCCTAGCGGGAGACAGCAATGAGCAGTTCTTC
16	NA	NA	TRBJ2-1	TRBV10-3	CAIRPSAKSSYNEQFF	TGTGCCATCAGACCTAGCGCAAAAAGCTCCTACAATGAGCAGTTCTTC
12	NA	NA	TRBJ2-5	TRBV27	CASSLEEETQYF	TGTGCCAGCAGTTTGGAGGAAGAGACCCAGTACTTC